The 12 T cell receptor beta chains listed next were all sequenced from one sample in a study of control samples from healthy donors and cancer patients (dated by TCRdb to the early 2020s). The receptor library was made with the immunoSEQ multiplex PCR assay. TCRdb limited this immuneACCESS table to in-frame rearrangements with V and J called. A share of clones is missing; checked studies link under half to unresolved V genes, and the rest is unexplained. A total of around 140,000 clones appear in this sample, around 93% of them only once. The ten largest clones capture about 2.2% of the sample. What was sequenced was blood. The origin of the receptors is a woman aged 50 to 60 in good health.

CDR3 bases: TGCGCCAGCAGTGAGGGTAATAGCAATCAGCCCCAGCATTTT. The encoded protein is CASSEGNSNQPQHF. The rearrangement joins TRBV10-2 to TRBJ1-5; no reliable D call. The CDR3 totals 14 residues. Per the germline V gene, CDR1 is WSHSY and CDR2 is SAAADI. V shed 2 bases and J shed 0 bases, with 5 bases lying between them.

V usage is TRBV19 and J usage is TRBJ1-4; D ambiguous. V was trimmed by 1 base and J by 7 bases, leaving 7 bases between them. The CDR3 runs to 13 residues. From germline, CDR1 is LNHDA and CDR2 SQIVND (reference sequence). The CDR3 DNA sequence: TGTGCCAGTAGTATAGGGGTTCTTGAAAAACTGTTTTTT. Translation gives CASSIGVLEKLFF.

The V call is TRBV5-5, the J call TRBJ1-5; tentative D call: TRBD1 (6 bases). Germline V CDR1 and CDR2: SGHKS, YYEKEE (reference sequence). The CDR3 is made up of 16 amino acids. V lost 2 bases and J 3 bases, leaving 15 bases between the germline ends. Written as DNA, the CDR3 is TGTGCCAGCAGCTTTTTAGGGACATCCATCAATCAGCCCCAGCATTTT. Protein sequence: CASSFLGTSINQPQHF.

The chain uses TRBV29-1 and TRBJ2-3; unclear D gene. V lost 3 bases to trimming and J lost 6 bases, with 16 bases between them. CDR1 is SQVTM, CDR2 ANQGSEA, per germline. The CDR3 is 14 amino acids. Here the CDR3 reads CSVDGTITGDTQYF. CDR3 in DNA: TGCAGCGTTGATGGCACAATTACTGGGGATACGCAGTATTTT.

The rearrangement joins TRBV19 to TRBJ1-1; the D is unclear. V was clipped by 5 bases and J by 2 bases, with 9 bases between them. The CDR3 has 13 amino acids. Germline-derived CDR1 and CDR2 are LNHDA and SQIVND (reference sequence). CDR3 protein: CASSQQFNTEAFF. CDR3 in DNA: TGTGCCAGTAGTCAGCAATTCAACACTGAAGCTTTCTTT.

The J gene is TRBJ1-4, the V gene TRBV5-1; a weak D match, TRBD1 (5 bases). Germline V CDR1 and CDR2: SGHRS, YFSETQ. The V end was cut by 5 bases, the J end by 4 bases, with 15 bases between. CDR3 length: 15 amino acids. For the CDR3, the DNA is TGCGCCAGCAGGGATACAGGCAGGGTTAATGAAAAACTGTTTTTT. As protein: CASRDTGRVNEKLFF.

This chain connects TRBV29-1 to TRBJ1-2; D possibly corresponds to TRBD1 (5 bases). Germline V gene sequence: CDR1 SQVTM, CDR2 ANQGSEA. This CDR3 spans 11 amino acids. The ends were cut back, 4 bases at V and 8 bases at J, with 11 bases in the middle. CDR3 in DNA: TGCAGCGTTGGGGGTGAGGGGGGCTACACCTTC. It is translated as CSVGGEGGYTF.

The CDR3 loop reads CASSETGQVGGNQPQHF. The CDR3 region has the DNA TGTGCCAGCAGTGAAACCGGACAGGTCGGGGGTAATCAGCCCCAGCATTTT. This chain connects TRBV2 to TRBJ1-5; 7 bases match TRBD1. Germline-derived CDR1 and CDR2 are SNHLY and FYNNEI. J gave up 4 bases and V 2 bases, and 11 bases lay outside the gene matches. The CDR3 is 17 amino acids.

This clone appeared once. The rearrangement links TRBV5-8 to TRBJ1-2; 9 bases match TRBD1. CDR3 length: 13 amino acids. V shed 5 bases, J shed 7 bases, and the junction held 6 bases outside the gene matches. Germline CDR1 reads SGHTS; CDR2 reads YDEGEE. The CDR3 here is CASRKTGGLGYTF. Written as DNA, the CDR3 is TGTGCCAGCAGAAAAACAGGGGGCCTTGGCTACACCTTC.

The chain couples TRBV7-8 to TRBJ1-2; 8 bases are a match to TRBD1. The CDR3 runs to 15 residues. Trimming took 2 bases from V and 4 from J; bases not matched to a gene: 6. The germline V gene encodes CDR1 SGHVS and CDR2 FQNEAQ. The CDR3 loop is CASSLNRGRVYGYTF. CDR3 DNA sequence: TGTGCCAGCAGCTTAAACAGGGGGAGGGTCTATGGCTACACCTTC. The full variable domain, with the rest looked up from reference TRBV7-8 and TRBJ1-2, is GAGVSQSPRYKVAKRGQDVALRCDPISGHVSLFWYQQALGQGPEFLTYFQNEAQLDKSGLPSDRFFAERPEGSVSTLKIQRTQQEDSAVYLCASSLNRGRVYGYTFGSGTRLTVV.

This sequence joins TRBV12-3 or TRBV12-4 and TRBJ2-7; D is unresolved. The CDR3 contains 11 residues. Trimming left V 1 base short and J 6 bases short, with 4 bases between. The CDR3 is CASSLVGEQYF. In DNA form, the CDR3 reads TGTGCCAGCAGTTTAGTTGGCGAGCAGTACTTC.

V gene TRBV6-1 combines with J gene TRBJ1-3; 7 bases fit TRBD1. Germline lookup yields CDR1 MNHNS and CDR2 SASEGT. CDR3 length: 15 residues. Germline trimming cut 0 bases from V and 3 bases from J; bases unmatched to any gene: 2. The CDR3 loop is CASSEATGVGNTIYF. For the CDR3, the DNA is TGTGCCAGCAGTGAAGCTACAGGGGTTGGAAACACCATATATTTT.